The T cell receptor beta chain described here comes from a study of CD8 T cell repertoires and HIV-1 epitope variants. Study as a whole: An uncultured baseline aliquot held 1M T cells.

TCR beta CDR3 was sequenced at survey depth on immunoSEQ. The table came from immunoSEQ multiplex PCR; TCRdb's copy has only in-frame clones and leaves some out. Of more than 4,000 clones listed, about 66% were seen once; the top ten hold approximately 42%. Note on this clone: As yet, its antigen is unknown.

The V gene lost 5 bases and the J gene lost 1 base, with 12 bases spanning the gap. The CDR3 has 15 residues. Germline lookup yields CDR1 SNHLY and CDR2 FYNNEI. This sequence was found in a male donor with HIV. Material: cultured CD8+ T cells derived from PBMCs. The chain joins TRBV2 to TRBJ2-4; maybe TRBD2 (5 bases). In DNA form, the CDR3 reads TGTGCCAGCAGTAGGACTCCGGCGGCCAAAAACATTCAGTACTTC. This codes for CASSRTPAAKNIQYF.